Below, one T cell receptor beta chain is given with its context. Its cognate antigen is unknown. Researchers ran the PCR with 60 Vbeta and 13 Jbeta primers. Data came from immunoSEQ multiplex PCR; TCRdb stores just in-frame clones and leaves some out. The sample consists of 140,000 to 150,000 clones, more than 75% of them appearing once. CDR1 and CDR2 (germline): MNHNS, SASEGT. CDR3 length: 14 amino acids. Trimming pared 8 bases from V and 11 bases from J, leaving 24 bases between. The sample is drawn from a study of cytomegalovirus exposure and HLA in healthy donors. Study-level findings and limits: Later on, a genetic analysis was performed. It linked a missense variant in DCLRE1C with V- and J-gene trimming of TCR beta. Earlier results showed most TCR beta V segments being productive about 87% or about 30% of the time. A further, later analysis showed that HLA-associated TCR beta chains (compared with equally common others) were more clonally expanded. In a later analysis, DRB1 alleles had the most associated TCRs; HLA-C alleles the fewest.

This clonotype originated in a female donor in good health and CMV-seronegative. The genes are TRBV6-1 and TRBJ1-2; a possible D gene is TRBD1 (6 bases). Input material: PBMCs. CDR3 coding DNA: TGTGCCAGCCCCGTGACAGGCGATTTAGTTGGGTACACCTTC. Its protein product is CASPVTGDLVGYTF.